The 25 T cell receptor beta chains below come from one sample, sequenced in a study of regulatory T cells in long-lasting Graves disease. Described time point: newly diagnosed GD, antithyroid drugs for less than 3 months. From RNA extracted from PBMCs, the TCR library was made. Through Arm-PCR of CDR3 regions and iRepertoire HTBI primers, TCR beta libraries were built. One entry per CDR3 protein results from TCRdb running MiXCR on the multiplex PCR reads. The repertoire holds approximately 540,000 distinct CDR3 sequences, more than 10% seen once, with 8.9% in the top ten. The same specimen was also included in a second study, on T cells in Graves' hyperthyroidism and ophthalmopathy.

The input for sequencing was peripheral blood mononuclear cells (PBMCs), taken at new diagnosis, from a patient treated with antithyroid drugs. These receptors all come from a woman in her 30s with Graves disease.

The table lists this clonotype with many counts. The chain employs TRBV7-8 and TRBJ1-2, with D unclear. This CDR3 has 14 amino acids. The ends were cut back, 1 base at V and 8 bases at J, with 14 bases in the middle. Germline CDR1 reads SGHVS; CDR2 reads FQNEAQ. The CDR3 nucleotides are TGTGCCAGCAGCTTAGGGCCCCGACGGCAAGGCTACACCTTC. This sequence encodes CASSLGPRRQGYTF. Full variable domain (missing parts from reference TRBV7-8 and TRBJ1-2): GAGVSQSPRYKVAKRGQDVALRCDPISGHVSLFWYQQALGQGPEFLTYFQNEAQLDKSGLPSDRFFAERPEGSVSTLKIQRTQQEDSAVYLCASSLGPRRQGYTFGSGTRLTVV.

This clonotype was recorded many times. The chain is built from TRBV10-3 and TRBJ1-2; 10 positions agree with TRBD1. The CDR3 covers 15 residues. The germline V gene has CDR1 ENHRY and CDR2 SYGVKD. J gave up 7 bases and V 6 bases, and 11 bases lay outside the gene matches. The CDR3 nucleotides are TGTGCCATCAGAGACTCCGGGACAGGGGCCGGTGGCTACACCTTC. Protein sequence: CAIRDSGTGAGGYTF.

Concerning this clonotype: At one boundary the junction diverges from the germline segment, which might be a read error. V and J are TRBV11-2 and TRBJ2-1, with TRBD1 as a possible D gene (6 bases). This CDR3 contains 15 residues. Germline loops: CDR1 SGHAT, CDR2 FQNNGV. The CDR3 DNA reads as TGTGCCAGCGGCTTACGCCAGGGGACCTACAATGAGCAGTTCTTC. Protein: CASGLRQGTYNEQFF. The full variable domain, its missing parts supplied by reference TRBV11-2 and TRBJ2-1, is EAGVAQSPRYKIIEKRQSVAFWCNPISGHATLYWYQQILGQGPKLLIQFQNNGVVDDSQLPKDRFSAERLKGVDSTLKIQPAKLEDSAVYLCASGLRQGTYNEQFFGPGTRLTVL.

The chain has TRBV6-2 or TRBV6-3 and TRBJ1-5, with D hard to call. The CDR3 contains 12 residues. Germline loops: CDR1 MNHEY, CDR2 SVGEGT. Trimming shortened V by 6 bases and J by 8 bases, and 11 bases separated the two germline ends. CDR3 bases: TGTGCCAGCAGCACCGGACCTAAGCCCCAGCATTTT. Its protein is CASSTGPKPQHF.

This clonotype was observed many times. V gene TRBV30 combines with J gene TRBJ1-5; 9 bases agree with TRBD1. Germline V CDR1 and CDR2: GTSNPN, SVGIG (reference sequence). V lost 1 base and J lost 4; bases outside the gene matches: 5. The CDR3 spans 15 residues. In nucleotides, the CDR3 is TGTGCCTGGAGTGGAGTCGGACAGGGGAATCAGCCCCAGCATTTT. This gives the protein CAWSGVGQGNQPQHF.

Note on this clonotype: A read error may produce the germline difference seen at one junction end. The chain is built from TRBV4-1 and TRBJ1-4, with D hard to call. There are 16 residues in the CDR3. Germline V gene sequence: CDR1 MGHRA, CDR2 YSYEKL. CDR3 coding DNA: TGCGCCAGCACCCAAATAGGTCGCTCAGACCGGGGAAAACTGTTTTTT. It specifies CASTQIGRSDRGKLFF.

In its sample, this clonotype was seen many times. The chain combines TRBV7-9 with TRBJ2-2; 8 bases map to TRBD2. CDR3 size: 16 residues. The trim removed 4 bases at V and 6 bases at J, leaving 10 bases unmatched. CDR1 is SEHNR and CDR2 is FQNEAQ in the germline V gene (reference sequence). The CDR3 loop reads CASSSVAGFRSGELFF. In nucleotides, the CDR3 is TGTGCCAGCAGCTCCGTAGCGGGATTTCGTTCCGGGGAGCTGTTTTTT.

This clonotype was found a few times. The rearrangement joins TRBV6-2 or TRBV6-3 to TRBJ2-1, with TRBD2 matching over 13 bases. The CDR3 is 19 residues long. Germline V gene lookup returns CDR1 MNHEY and CDR2 SVGEGT. The V gene end was trimmed by 5 bases and the J gene end by 2 bases; junction bases not matched to a gene: 12. CDR3 protein: CASSPGTSGNPNTYNEQFF. As DNA, the CDR3 is TGTGCCAGCAGTCCCGGGACTAGCGGGAATCCCAACACCTACAATGAGCAGTTCTTC.

This clonotype was recorded at least ten times. The rearrangement joins TRBV24-1 to TRBJ2-5, with D possibly TRBD2 on 6 matching bases. Germline loops: CDR1 KGHDR, CDR2 SFDVKD. V shed 9 bases and J shed 2 bases, with 12 bases lying between them. The CDR3 loop spans 13 amino acids. The CDR3 DNA reads as TGTGCCACCGGGGACGGGAGACAAGAGACCCAGTACTTC. As protein: CATGDGRQETQYF.

This CDR3 is CASRSHPGRKNNEQFF. The CDR3 nucleotides are TGTGCCAGCAGGTCCCATCCGGGACGGAAGAACAATGAGCAGTTCTTC. The chain combines TRBV7-9 with TRBJ2-1; D is perhaps TRBD1 or TRBD2 (5 bases each). The germline gives CDR1 SEHNR, CDR2 FQNEAQ (reference sequence). The CDR3 loop spans 16 amino acids. V was cut by 6 bases and J by 5 bases, with 20 bases left in between.

The V call is TRBV7-9, the J call TRBJ2-7; D unresolved. V was trimmed by 10 bases and J by 5 bases, leaving 12 bases between them. The CDR3 spans 11 residues. Germline-derived CDR1 and CDR2 are SEHNR and FQNEAQ (reference sequence). The DNA of the CDR3 is TGTGCCATCGTAAGGGAAAACGAGCAGTACTTC. As protein: CAIVRENEQYF.

This clonotype was detected ten times or more. The chain is built from TRBV5-1 and TRBJ1-1; D is possibly TRBD1 (5 bases). This CDR3 is 15 amino acids long. Trimming removed 2 bases at V and 0 bases at J, with 11 bases between. Germline V CDR1 and CDR2: SGHRS, YFSETQ. The CDR3 DNA follows: TGCGCCAGCAGCTTAATACCGGGACTGAACACTGAAGCTTTCTTT. Amino acids: CASSLIPGLNTEAFF.

This clonotype has only a few counts. The genes are TRBV20-1 and TRBJ2-3; D is perhaps TRBD1 (5 bases). CDR3 size: 12 residues. The germline gives CDR1 DFQATT, CDR2 SNEGSKA (reference sequence). V lost 1 base and J 4 bases, leaving 6 bases between the germline ends. CDR3: CSARVQADTQYF. The CDR3 DNA reads TGCAGTGCTAGAGTACAGGCAGATACGCAGTATTTT.

Only a few counts were recorded for this clonotype. J is TRBJ2-1 and V is TRBV13, with 10 nucleotides matching TRBD2. Germline lookup yields CDR1 PRHDT and CDR2 FYEKMQ (reference sequence). This CDR3 is built from 17 residues. Trimming cost V 7 bases and J 0 bases; bases outside gene matches: 9. CDR3 DNA sequence: TGTGCCAGCAAGGGTTTAGCGGGAGGTAGCTCCTACAATGAGCAGTTCTTC. This translates into CASKGLAGGSSYNEQFF.

This chain links TRBV6-2 or TRBV6-3 with TRBJ1-1; a weak D match, TRBD1 (6 bases). The CDR3 runs to 16 residues. V dropped 2 bases and J dropped 10 bases, with 23 bases sitting between them. The V gene's germline CDR1 is MNHEY and CDR2 SVGEGT. The CDR3 sequence: CASSYIPTALQGTAFF. CDR3 DNA sequence: TGTGCCAGCAGTTACATTCCTACAGCCCTACAGGGTACAGCTTTCTTT.

This clonotype was counted many times. This rearrangement joins TRBV28 to TRBJ2-1, with D unresolved. V gave up 2 bases and J gave up 9 bases, with 8 bases separating them. The CDR3 is made up of 12 amino acids. The V gene's germline CDR1 is MDHEN and CDR2 SYDVKM. The CDR3 loop reads CASSLQRSEQFF. CDR3 in DNA: TGTGCCAGCAGTTTACAGAGGAGTGAGCAGTTCTTC.

This clonotype was seen at least ten times. The J gene is TRBJ2-3, the V gene TRBV19, with 7 positions matching TRBD1. The germline V gene has CDR1 LNHDA and CDR2 SQIVND (reference sequence). The CDR3 is 21 amino acids. The junction had 23 bases not matched to a gene; V was cut back by 5 bases and J by 0 bases. The CDR3 is CASSYPTPGQSYRFSTDTQYF. CDR3 sequence (DNA): TGTGCCAGTAGTTACCCTACTCCGGGACAGAGTTACCGTTTTAGCACAGATACGCAGTATTTT.

The sample holds many counts of this clonotype. The chain combines TRBV20-1 with TRBJ1-1; D is unclear. CDR1 is DFQATT, CDR2 SNEGSKA, per germline (reference sequence). Trimming left V 0 bases short and J 1 base short, with 9 bases between. CDR3 size: 14 residues. The CDR3: CSARDLKENTEAFF. The DNA for the CDR3 is TGCAGTGCTAGAGATCTCAAGGAGAACACTGAAGCTTTCTTT.

This clonotype occurred many times. The genes are TRBV11-2 and TRBJ2-3; D remains unclear. This CDR3 is built from 15 residues. Looked up from germline, CDR1 is SGHAT and CDR2 is FQNNGV. V dropped 5 bases and J dropped 4 bases, with 16 bases sitting between them. The chain's CDR3 is CASSPSYIVADTQYF. The CDR3 DNA reads as TGTGCCAGCAGCCCGAGCTATATAGTCGCAGATACGCAGTATTTT. Complete variable domain (other parts from reference TRBV11-2 and TRBJ2-3): EAGVAQSPRYKIIEKRQSVAFWCNPISGHATLYWYQQILGQGPKLLIQFQNNGVVDDSQLPKDRFSAERLKGVDSTLKIQPAKLEDSAVYLCASSPSYIVADTQYFGPGTRLTVL.

A single count supports this clonotype. This may come from a read error, since a much larger clone is one base off. The chain joins TRBV7-9 to TRBJ2-1; the match to TRBD2 covers 7 bases. In germline, CDR1 is SEHNR, CDR2 FQNEAQ (reference sequence). This CDR3 spans 12 amino acids. J gave up 10 bases and V 3 bases, and 3 bases lay outside the gene matches. The CDR3 DNA reads TGTGCCAGCAGCTTGGGGAGGGTCGAGCAGTTCTTC. Translation: CASSLGRVEQFF.

This clonotype has ten or more counts. The V gene is TRBV2, the J gene TRBJ2-1; TRBD1 aligns across 9 bases. Unmatched junction bases numbered 5, after V lost 6 bases and J lost 2 bases. CDR3 length: 15 residues. In germline, CDR1 is SNHLY, CDR2 FYNNEI. The CDR3 protein is CASSGQGTAYNEQFF. CDR3 DNA: TGTGCCAGCAGCGGACAGGGGACGGCCTACAATGAGCAGTTCTTC. Full variable domain (remainder filled in from reference TRBV2 and TRBJ2-1): EPEVTQTPSHQVTQMGQEVILRCVPISNHLYFYWYRQILGQKVEFLVSFYNNEISEKSEIFDDQFSVERPDGSNFTLKIRSTKLEDSAMYFCASSGQGTAYNEQFFGPGTRLTVL.

The chain carries TRBV20-1 and TRBJ2-7; possibly TRBD2 for D (6 bases). CDR1 DFQATT and CDR2 SNEGSKA come from the germline V gene (reference sequence). The length of the CDR3 is 12 residues. V was cut by 3 bases and J by 6 bases, with 12 bases left in between. This chain's CDR3 is CSAREGMTEQYF. In DNA, the CDR3 is TGCAGTGCTAGGGAGGGTATGACCGAGCAGTACTTC.

This clonotype was counted ten times or more. The J gene is TRBJ2-7, the V gene TRBV2, with D unclear. Germline lookup yields CDR1 SNHLY and CDR2 FYNNEI. V was pared by 1 base and J by 0 bases, with 16 bases between. This CDR3 is built from 17 residues. The CDR3 region has the DNA TGTGCCAGCAGTGAAGTTCGTCGAGCGTTAAGCTCCTACGAGCAGTACTTC. Its protein is CASSEVRRALSSYEQYF. The full variable domain, with the rest looked up from reference TRBV2 and TRBJ2-7, is EPEVTQTPSHQVTQMGQEVILRCVPISNHLYFYWYRQILGQKVEFLVSFYNNEISEKSEIFDDQFSVERPDGSNFTLKIRSTKLEDSAMYFCASSEVRRALSSYEQYFGPGTRLTVT.

There are many counts of this clonotype. The V and J genes are TRBV18 and TRBJ1-4; D uncertain. V was clipped by 3 bases and J by 7 bases, with 12 bases between them. CDR1 is KGHSH, CDR2 LQKENI, per germline. This CDR3 is built from 14 residues. DNA for the CDR3: TGTGCCAGCTCACCCGTCGGTCACGGTGAAAAACTGTTTTTT. Protein: CASSPVGHGEKLFF.

On this clonotype itself: This may arise from a read error, as a much more abundant clone is one base away. This chain joins TRBV5-4 and TRBJ2-1; maybe TRBD2 (5 bases). Germline assignment: CDR1 SGHNT and CDR2 YYREEE (reference sequence). This CDR3 has 16 amino acids. Trimming shortened V by 8 bases and J by 0 bases, and 18 bases separated the two germline ends. CDR3 sequence (DNA): TGTGCCAGGAGCCGCGCGGGTGGGAGCTCCTACAATGAGCAGTTCTTC. It codes for CARSRAGGSSYNEQFF.